The 27 T cell receptor beta chains in this list originate from one sample, sequenced in a study of blood T cells in healthy people across ages. Alongside a J-beta primer mix, a sample-barcoded 5' primer served in a second PCR lasting roughly 7 to 12 cycles. From the 5' RACE reads, TCRdb called clonotypes with MiXCR, one entry per CDR3 protein. The table records 1.4 million or so distinct CDR3 sequences, 40% to 45% of them present only once. Sequenced input: blood. The receptors come from a woman younger than 30 in good health.

J is TRBJ1-2 and V is TRBV12-3 or TRBV12-4, with no clear D. Trimming took off 5 bases at V and 3 bases at J, with 7 bases between the two ends. CDR3 size: 12 residues. This chain's CDR3 is CASSGGYYGYTF. CDR3 nucleotides: TGTGCCAGCAGTGGTGGGTACTATGGCTACACCTTC.

The rearrangement links TRBV4-2 to TRBJ1-2; D is perhaps TRBD1 (5 bases). Trimming stripped 4 bases from V and 3 bases from J, with 18 bases between. Germline CDR1 is LGHNA and CDR2 is YNFKEQ. This CDR3 comprises 16 residues. The CDR3 here is CASSPPGRGRDYGYTF. The CDR3 DNA is TGTGCCAGCAGCCCCCCAGGGAGGGGTCGGGACTATGGCTACACCTTC.

The rearrangement links TRBV5-1 to TRBJ2-5; D may correspond to TRBD1 or TRBD2 (5 bases each). CDR3 size: 15 residues. Germline values: CDR1 SGHRS, CDR2 YFSETQ. Trimming left V 4 bases short and J 4 bases short, with 17 bases between. CDR3 nucleotides: TGCGCCAGCAGCCAAGTAAACCGGGACCCAGAGACCCAGTACTTC. Translating it yields CASSQVNRDPETQYF.

J is TRBJ2-2 and V is TRBV25-1; D is perhaps TRBD1 (5 bases). The germline V gene has CDR1 MGHDK and CDR2 SYGVNS. This CDR3 has 12 residues. The V end lost 9 bases, the J end lost 2 bases, and 7 bases lay between the germline ends. The CDR3 is CASQGNTGELFF. For the CDR3, the DNA is TGTGCCAGTCAGGGAAACACCGGGGAGCTGTTTTTT.

This clonotype has a handful of counts. This sequence joins TRBV7-2 and TRBJ2-1; D is unresolved. The germline gives CDR1 SGHTA, CDR2 FQGNSA. With 4 bases removed from V and 0 bases from J, the gap between germline ends came to 10 bases. CDR3 size: 15 residues. The CDR3 DNA sequence: TGTGCCAGCAGCTCCGACGCGAGCTCCTACAATGAGCAGTTCTTC. The encoded protein is CASSSDASSYNEQFF.

This chain uses TRBV7-2 with TRBJ1-3; D is unresolved. Germline CDR1 SGHTA, CDR2 FQGNSA. Trimming stripped 1 base from V and 3 bases from J, with 10 bases between. This CDR3 contains 15 residues. CDR3 DNA sequence: TGTGCCAGCAGCTTAGAGTCCGGACTTGGAAACACCATATATTTT. This sequence encodes CASSLESGLGNTIYF.

In this sample, this clonotype turned up a few times. CDR3 sequence (DNA): TGTGCCAGCAGTTTCCATCCCCACGGGAGCACAGATACGCAGTATTTT. As protein: CASSFHPHGSTDTQYF. J is TRBJ2-3 and V is TRBV6-2 or TRBV6-3; D unresolved. The CDR3 is 16 amino acids. Germline loops: CDR1 MNHEY, CDR2 SVGEGT. The ends were cut back, 4 bases at V and 0 bases at J, with 14 bases in the middle.

This clonotype is labeled medium-sized. The V and J genes are TRBV20-1 and TRBJ2-1; 10 nucleotides match TRBD1. Trimming took 5 bases from V and 1 from J; bases not matched to a gene: 2. Germline-derived CDR1 and CDR2 are DFQATT and SNEGSKA (reference sequence). This CDR3 contains 14 residues. CDR3 in amino acids: CSAGDRGSYNEQFF. CDR3 nucleotide sequence: TGCAGTGCTGGGGACAGGGGATCCTACAATGAGCAGTTCTTC.

The V call is TRBV4-1, the J call TRBJ2-2, with 8 bases matching TRBD1. Unmatched junction bases numbered 9, after V lost 3 bases and J lost 6 bases. Germline loops: CDR1 MGHRA, CDR2 YSYEKL. The CDR3 is 16 residues long. In nucleotides, the CDR3 is TGCGCCAGCAGCCAGTTTACAGGGGGTTTGCCCGGGGAGCTGTTTTTT. Residues: CASSQFTGGLPGELFF.

The chain uses TRBV20-1 and TRBJ2-1; 7 bases are a match to TRBD2. V shed 7 bases, J shed 7 bases, and the junction held 16 bases outside the gene matches. The CDR3 is 15 amino acids. The V gene's germline CDR1 is DFQATT and CDR2 SNEGSKA (reference sequence). CDR3 in DNA: TGCAGTGTTGGGACTAACGTCAATCCCGGTAATGAGCAGTTCTTC. The encoded protein is CSVGTNVNPGNEQFF.

This clonotype was observed a few times. This chain uses TRBV28 with TRBJ1-4; the D gene is possibly TRBD1 (5 bases). The CDR3 length is 17 residues. Looked up from germline, CDR1 is MDHEN and CDR2 is SYDVKM. V was trimmed by 5 bases and J by 6 bases, leaving 22 bases between them. The CDR3 protein is CASSVSRLGDDYEKLFF. The CDR3 DNA sequence: TGTGCCAGCAGTGTGTCAAGGCTGGGGGATGATTATGAAAAACTGTTTTTT.

The chain joins TRBV25-1 to TRBJ2-7; D gene unclear. The end of the DNA fits TRBJ2-4 better, so the J call may be wrong. The V gene's germline CDR1 is MGHDK and CDR2 SYGVNS. The CDR3 consists of 13 residues. The CDR3: CASRDELHNIQYF. The CDR3 DNA sequence: TGTGCCAGCAGGGATGAGCTCCATAACATTCAGTACTTC.

This clonotype was counted between two and nine times. The genes are TRBV20-1 and TRBJ2-7; D remains unclear. Trimming cost V 2 bases and J 3 bases, with 8 bases left between them. Germline-derived CDR1 and CDR2 are DFQATT and SNEGSKA (reference sequence). This CDR3 region has 12 residues. The CDR3 region is CSARPVNYEQYF. The CDR3 DNA reads as TGCAGTGCTAGACCCGTCAACTACGAGCAGTACTTC.

The sample holds a few counts of this clonotype. The rearrangement joins TRBV7-3 to TRBJ2-1, with 10 bases that match TRBD1. The CDR3 runs to 14 residues. The ends lost 5 bases at V and 8 bases at J; junction bases unmatched: 6. Germline-derived CDR1 and CDR2 are SGHTA and FQGTGA. The CDR3 sequence: CASSAGTGVDEQFF. The CDR3 bases are TGTGCCAGCAGCGCCGGGACAGGGGTCGATGAGCAGTTCTTC.

J is TRBJ2-5 and V is TRBV7-2; D is uncertain. V lost 2 bases, J lost 5 bases, and 15 bases lay in between. This CDR3 region has 15 residues. The germline V gene has CDR1 SGHTA and CDR2 FQGNSA. CDR3 residues: CASSLSGARFETQYF. The CDR3 DNA sequence: TGTGCCAGCAGCTTATCAGGCGCACGTTTCGAGACCCAGTACTTC.

V usage is TRBV7-2 and J usage is TRBJ2-7, with 9 positions matching TRBD1. The V and J ends lost 4 bases and 0 bases, in that order; junction bases with no gene match: 1. This CDR3 comprises 14 residues. From germline, CDR1 is SGHTA and CDR2 FQGNSA. Here the CDR3 DNA reads TGTGCCAGCAGCTGGGACAGGGCCTCCTACGAGCAGTACTTC. Protein product: CASSWDRASYEQYF. Supplemented by reference TRBV7-2 and TRBJ2-7, the full variable domain reads GAGVSQSPSNKVTEKGKDVELRCDPISGHTALYWYRQSLGQGLEFLIYFQGNSAPDKSGLPSDRFSAERTGGSVSTLTIQRTQQEDSAVYLCASSWDRASYEQYFGPGTRLTVT.

This clonotype was seen a few times. V is TRBV30 and J is TRBJ2-3; 8 nucleotides match TRBD2. The CDR3 consists of 14 residues. Germline CDR1 GTSNPN, CDR2 SVGIG (reference sequence). V lost 1 base and J lost 1; bases outside the gene matches: 1. CDR3 coding DNA: TGTGCCTGGAGTGCGACTAGCGGCACAGATACGCAGTATTTT. Protein product: CAWSATSGTDTQYF.

This chain links TRBV7-3 with TRBJ2-1; TRBD1 matches 8 bases. CDR1 and CDR2 (germline): SGHTA, FQGTGA. V shed 1 base, J shed 4 bases, and the junction held 15 bases outside the gene matches. The CDR3 covers 19 residues. The DNA for the CDR3 is TGTGCCAGCAGCTTAAGGCCGGGCCCGGTGGGACAGGCTTACAATGAGCAGTTCTTC. Amino acid sequence: CASSLRPGPVGQAYNEQFF.

The chain employs TRBV5-1 and TRBJ2-7, with D perhaps TRBD1 or TRBD2 (5 bases each). There are 15 residues in the CDR3. The germline gives CDR1 SGHRS, CDR2 YFSETQ. Trimming stripped 0 bases from V and 2 bases from J, with 12 bases between. The CDR3 spells CASSLGTGRTYEQYF. The CDR3 DNA reads TGCGCCAGCAGCTTGGGTACGGGGCGTACCTACGAGCAGTACTTC.

The chain couples TRBV10-3 to TRBJ2-7; the match to TRBD1 covers 7 bases. Germline V gene lookup returns CDR1 ENHRY and CDR2 SYGVKD. After removal of 0 bases from V and 2 bases from J, the junction contained 7 bases not matched to a gene. This CDR3 spans 16 amino acids. The CDR3 DNA follows: TGTGCCATCAGTGAGTCGAGTCGGGACAGAGCCTACGAGCAGTACTTC. Translation gives CAISESSRDRAYEQYF.

With respect to this clonotype: The junction departs from germline at one end; a sequencing error may be responsible. V and J are TRBV12-3 or TRBV12-4 and TRBJ2-2; maybe TRBD2 (5 bases). The CDR3 covers 11 residues. The chain's CDR3 is CAGSLATELFF. The CDR3 region has the DNA TGTGCCGGCAGTTTAGCGACGGAGCTGTTTTTT.

The chain links TRBV7-2 to TRBJ2-4; no clear D gene. Germline V CDR1 and CDR2: SGHTA, FQGNSA. Between the trimmed V and J ends, which lost 4 bases and 1 base, there was a span of 11 bases. This CDR3 has 15 amino acids. CDR3 DNA: TGTGCCAGCAGCTCCAAGACAAGCGCCAAAAACATTCAGTACTTC. Translation: CASSSKTSAKNIQYF.

The genes are TRBV12-3 or TRBV12-4 and TRBJ2-4; weak D call: TRBD2 (5 bases). The J call may not be correct, given that the DNA end is closer to TRBJ2-5. This CDR3 region has 15 residues. The CDR3 DNA reads TGTGCCAGCAGTTTCACTAGGGAATCTAGGGAGACCCAGTACTTC. Its protein product is CASSFTRESRETQYF.

The CDR3 DNA reads as TGCAGCGTTGCGCGGGGGGGCAATGAGCAGTTCTTC. It is translated as CSVARGGNEQFF. V gene TRBV29-1 combines with J gene TRBJ2-1; the match to TRBD2 covers 9 bases. V shed 4 bases, J shed 6 bases, and the junction held 1 base outside the gene matches. This CDR3 contains 12 residues. Germline V lookup: CDR1 SQVTM, CDR2 ANQGSEA.

This clonotype appeared a few times. The gene calls are TRBV7-2 and TRBJ1-4; 9 bases match TRBD1. The CDR3 is 16 amino acids. CDR1 SGHTA and CDR2 FQGNSA come from the germline V gene. V shed 7 bases, J shed 7 bases, and the junction held 13 bases outside the gene matches. The CDR3 bases are TGTGCCAGCACCCCGGGACCACAGGGGGCGGGTGAAAAACTGTTTTTT. This translates into CASTPGPQGAGEKLFF.

The gene calls are TRBV5-1 and TRBJ2-1; 9 bases map to TRBD2. Germline V gene sequence: CDR1 SGHRS, CDR2 YFSETQ. The junction had 7 bases not matched to a gene; V was cut back by 5 bases and J by 4 bases. CDR3 length equals 15 residues. The CDR3 reads CASRPASGDYNEQFF. The CDR3 coding sequence is TGCGCCAGCAGGCCTGCTAGCGGGGATTACAATGAGCAGTTCTTC.

The sample holds a few counts of this clonotype. The chain carries TRBV2 and TRBJ2-5; D unclear. V lost 7 bases to trimming and J lost 1 base, with 13 bases between them. Germline values: CDR1 SNHLY, CDR2 FYNNEI. This CDR3 has 14 amino acids. CDR3 loop: CASTRSLSQETQYF. The CDR3 nucleotides read TGTGCCAGCACGCGGAGTCTGAGCCAAGAGACCCAGTACTTC. Complete variable domain (other parts from reference TRBV2 and TRBJ2-5): EPEVTQTPSHQVTQMGQEVILRCVPISNHLYFYWYRQILGQKVEFLVSFYNNEISEKSEIFDDQFSVERPDGSNFTLKIRSTKLEDSAMYFCASTRSLSQETQYFGPGTRLLVL.